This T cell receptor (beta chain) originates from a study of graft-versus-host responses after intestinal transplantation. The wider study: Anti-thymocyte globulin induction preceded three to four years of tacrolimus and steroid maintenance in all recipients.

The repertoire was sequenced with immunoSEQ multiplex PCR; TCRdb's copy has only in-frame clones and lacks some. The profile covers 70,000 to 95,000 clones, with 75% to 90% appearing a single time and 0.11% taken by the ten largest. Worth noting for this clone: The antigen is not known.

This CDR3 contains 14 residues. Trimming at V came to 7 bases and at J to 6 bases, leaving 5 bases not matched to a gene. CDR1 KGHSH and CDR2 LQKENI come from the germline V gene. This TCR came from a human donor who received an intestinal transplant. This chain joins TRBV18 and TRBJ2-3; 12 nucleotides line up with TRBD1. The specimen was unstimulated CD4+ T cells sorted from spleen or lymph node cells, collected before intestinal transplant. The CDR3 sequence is CASFRDRGLDTQYF. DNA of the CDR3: TGTGCCAGCTTCCGGGACAGGGGGCTGGATACGCAGTATTTT.